One sample yielded the 32 T cell receptor beta chains listed below, sequenced in a study of control samples from healthy donors and cancer patients. Measured with immunoSEQ multiplex PCR; TCRdb has only the in-frame clones, and not every one. The sample lists tens of thousands of clones, around 78% seen once, with roughly 44% in the top ten. The sequenced sample was blood. These TCRs come from a man between 60 and 75 years old in good health.

This clone was seen many times. The CDR3 DNA reads as TGTGCCAGCAGCGTTGAACCGGGACTAGTAACCCAGTACTTC. Translating it yields CASSVEPGLVTQYF. The V gene is TRBV9, the J gene TRBJ2-5; 8 bases are a match to TRBD2. Unmatched junction bases numbered 8, after V lost 2 bases and J lost 8 bases. The CDR3 contains 14 residues. Germline V gene sequence: CDR1 SGDLS, CDR2 YYNGEE.

The chain links TRBV6-2 or TRBV6-3 to TRBJ1-1; possibly TRBD1 for D (5 bases). CDR1 MNHEY and CDR2 SVGEGT come from the germline V gene. The germline V and J ends were trimmed by 0 bases and 4 bases, with 12 bases remaining between them. This CDR3 region has 15 residues. The CDR3 region has the DNA TGTGCCAGCAGTTACTCAGGCGGGAGGGGCACTGAAGCTTTCTTT. Translating it yields CASSYSGGRGTEAFF.

This clone was counted a few times. The chain recombines TRBV29-1 with TRBJ2-7, with TRBD2 as a possible D gene (6 bases). The CDR3 loop spans 11 amino acids. Germline-derived CDR1 and CDR2 are SQVTM and ANQGSEA. Trimming pared 0 bases from V and 7 bases from J, leaving 7 bases between. CDR3 DNA: TGCAGCGTTGAAGATGGGAGGGAGCAGTACTTC. Translating it yields CSVEDGREQYF.

Here the CDR3 DNA reads TGTGCCAGCAGTTACTCGGGGGGCGGAACTGAAGCTTTCTTT. Amino acids: CASSYSGGGTEAFF. The V and J genes are TRBV6-5 and TRBJ1-1; possibly TRBD1 for D (6 bases). The CDR3 contains 14 residues. Germline-derived CDR1 and CDR2 are MNHEY and SVGAGI. Trimming shortened V by 0 bases and J by 5 bases, and 10 bases separated the two germline ends.

This rearrangement joins TRBV7-9 to TRBJ1-1, with a possible D match to TRBD1 (6 bases). V was cut by 6 bases and J by 1 base, with 9 bases left in between. Looked up from germline, CDR1 is SEHNR and CDR2 is FQNEAQ (reference sequence). There are 13 residues in the CDR3. The CDR3 DNA follows: TGTGCCAGCAGTTTGACAGGGAACACTGAAGCTTTCTTT. This translates into CASSLTGNTEAFF.

This chain connects TRBV15 to TRBJ2-2; D may be TRBD1 (6 bases). Germline CDR1 reads LNHNV; CDR2 reads YYDKDF (reference sequence). This CDR3 comprises 16 residues. V lost 0 bases to trimming and J lost 5 bases, with 13 bases between them. CDR3 loop: CATSRDSDRKTGELFF. The CDR3 bases are TGTGCCACCAGCAGAGATTCGGACAGAAAGACCGGGGAGCTGTTTTTT.

V usage is TRBV12-3 or TRBV12-4 and J usage is TRBJ2-7; D not resolved. V was cut by 2 bases and J by 9 bases, with 11 bases left in between. The CDR3 runs 12 residues. The CDR3 DNA reads as TGTGCCAGCAGTTTATCCCGGGCAGCGCAGTACTTC. This codes for CASSLSRAAQYF.

V usage is TRBV29-1 and J usage is TRBJ2-3; D ambiguous. The V end lost 7 bases, the J end lost 10 bases, and 18 bases lay between the germline ends. This CDR3 contains 12 residues. Germline-derived CDR1 and CDR2 are SQVTM and ANQGSEA. Here the CDR3 reads CSDRIEASAQYF. The CDR3 coding sequence is TGCAGCGACCGCATAGAAGCCAGTGCGCAGTATTTT.

CDR3 protein: CASSYGQVGSLEAFF. The CDR3 coding sequence is TGTGCCAGCAGTTACGGGCAGGTGGGGTCCCTTGAAGCTTTCTTT. The rearrangement uses TRBV6-2 or TRBV6-3 and TRBJ1-1; D remains ambiguous. The CDR3 is made up of 15 amino acids. The germline gives CDR1 MNHEY, CDR2 SVGEGT. With 2 bases removed from V and 7 bases from J, the gap between germline ends came to 17 bases.

The J gene is TRBJ1-2, the V gene TRBV9, with D possibly being TRBD1 (5 bases). There are 13 residues in the CDR3. V gave up 4 bases and J gave up 3 bases, with 10 bases separating them. Germline CDR1 SGDLS, CDR2 YYNGEE. In nucleotides, the CDR3 is TGTGCCAGCAGCCCAGACAGTTACTATGGCTACACCTTC. Protein sequence: CASSPDSYYGYTF.

In this sample, this clone turned up a few times. The chain uses TRBV29-1 and TRBJ1-2, with 8 nucleotides matching TRBD1. The CDR3 covers 16 residues. Germline V gives CDR1 SQVTM, CDR2 ANQGSEA. V lost 4 bases and J lost 5; bases outside the gene matches: 15. The CDR3 loop is CSVGGNRDRSRYGYTF. CDR3 DNA sequence: TGCAGCGTTGGGGGAAACCGGGACAGGTCTCGATATGGCTACACCTTC.

V gene TRBV2 combines with J gene TRBJ2-3; a weak D match, TRBD2 (7 bases). This CDR3 spans 16 amino acids. The ends were cut back, 2 bases at V and 4 bases at J, with 16 bases in the middle. The germline V gene encodes CDR1 SNHLY and CDR2 FYNNEI. CDR3 in amino acids: CASSEIRLAGADTQYF. CDR3 nucleotide sequence: TGTGCCAGCAGTGAAATAAGACTAGCAGGGGCAGATACGCAGTATTTT. Complete variable domain (other parts from reference TRBV2 and TRBJ2-3): EPEVTQTPSHQVTQMGQEVILRCVPISNHLYFYWYRQILGQKVEFLVSFYNNEISEKSEIFDDQFSVERPDGSNFTLKIRSTKLEDSAMYFCASSEIRLAGADTQYFGPGTRLTVL.

The chain uses TRBV11-2 and TRBJ1-2; D uncertain. The V end was cut by 1 base, the J end by 5 bases, with 8 bases between. The CDR3 is 13 amino acids. The V gene's germline CDR1 is SGHAT and CDR2 FQNNGV. DNA for the CDR3: TGTGCCAGCAGCTTAGCAGGTCGATATGGCTACACCTTC. Protein: CASSLAGRYGYTF.

V is TRBV5-1 and J is TRBJ2-3, with no clear D. Germline V gene sequence: CDR1 SGHRS, CDR2 YFSETQ. V gave up 0 bases and J gave up 4 bases, with 15 bases separating them. This CDR3 has 16 amino acids. DNA for the CDR3: TGCGCCAGCAGCTTGGAAGTCCAGGTTAGGGCAGATACGCAGTATTTT. This translates into CASSLEVQVRADTQYF. Drawing the rest from reference TRBV5-1 and TRBJ2-3, the complete variable domain is KAGVTQTPRYLIKTRGQQVTLSCSPISGHRSVSWYQQTPGQGLQFLFEYFSETQRNKGNFPGRFSGRQFSNSRSEMNVSTLELGDSALYLCASSLEVQVRADTQYFGPGTRLTVL.

The chain recombines TRBV6-5 with TRBJ2-5; unclear D gene. From germline, CDR1 is MNHEY and CDR2 SVGAGI. V lost 7 bases and J lost 6, with 15 bases in between. The CDR3 is made up of 13 amino acids. The CDR3 DNA reads as TGTGCCAGCAATCAACTGGGTGCAAAGACCCAGTACTTC. It codes for CASNQLGAKTQYF.

The chain couples TRBV7-6 to TRBJ2-1; D call uncertain. CDR1 and CDR2 (germline): SGHVS, FNYEAQ. V was trimmed by 1 base and J by 6 bases, leaving 4 bases between them. The CDR3 consists of 12 residues. Here the CDR3 reads CASSLVSNEQFF. CDR3 nucleotides: TGTGCCAGCAGCTTAGTATCCAATGAGCAGTTCTTC.

This chain links TRBV5-1 with TRBJ2-3; D unresolved. Trimming took off 2 bases at V and 2 bases at J, with 3 bases between the two ends. The CDR3 loop spans 12 amino acids. Germline V gene sequence: CDR1 SGHRS, CDR2 YFSETQ. DNA of the CDR3: TGCGCCAGCAGCTTAACCACAGATACGCAGTATTTT. It is translated as CASSLTTDTQYF.

The chain combines TRBV5-1 with TRBJ1-5; D not resolved. CDR1 is SGHRS and CDR2 is YFSETQ in the germline V gene. Trimming pared 4 bases from V and 2 bases from J, leaving 10 bases between. The CDR3 sequence is 14 residues long. CDR3 loop: CASSVDSGNQPQHF. Here the CDR3 DNA reads TGCGCCAGCAGCGTAGATTCGGGCAATCAGCCCCAGCATTTT.

The chain has TRBV12-5 and TRBJ2-1; 13 bases agree with TRBD2. The length of the CDR3 is 20 residues. The germline V gene has CDR1 LGHNT and CDR2 FRNRAP. V was pared by 1 base and J by 0 bases, with 9 bases of the junction left unmatched. DNA of the CDR3: TGTGCTAGTGGTTTGGATGCGGGACTAGCGGGGCCGAGCTCCTACAATGAGCAGTTCTTC. Translation gives CASGLDAGLAGPSSYNEQFF.

This chain connects TRBV19 to TRBJ2-4; 11 bases align to TRBD2. CDR1 LNHDA and CDR2 SQIVND come from the germline V gene (reference sequence). V shed 5 bases and J 0 bases; nucleotides not matched to a gene: 12. The CDR3 totals 19 residues. CDR3 residues: CASSLMTSGKTGAKNIQYF. DNA for the CDR3: TGTGCCAGTAGTTTAATGACTAGCGGGAAAACCGGAGCCAAAAACATTCAGTACTTC.

There are a few counts of this clone. The chain is built from TRBV3-1 (or the pseudogene TRBV3-2) and TRBJ1-5, with 8 bases aligning to TRBD1. Germline-derived CDR1 and CDR2 are LGHDT and YNNKEL (reference sequence). V shed 1 base and J 3 bases; nucleotides not matched to a gene: 2. This CDR3 is built from 15 residues. CDR3 sequence reads: CASSQVQGVNQPQHF. CDR3 nucleotides: TGTGCCAGCAGCCAAGTACAGGGGGTCAATCAGCCCCAGCATTTT.

V is TRBV19 and J is TRBJ2-2; tentatively, D is TRBD1 or TRBD2 (5 bases each). Trimming cost V 3 bases and J 1 base, with 15 bases left between them. The CDR3 runs 17 residues. Germline V gene data show CDR1 as LNHDA and CDR2 as SQIVND (reference sequence). The CDR3 sequence is CASSIISPGGNTGELFF. The CDR3, as DNA: TGTGCCAGTAGTATCATATCACCTGGGGGGAACACCGGGGAGCTGTTTTTT.

The chain links TRBV24-1 to TRBJ2-7; TRBD1 matches at 8 bases. The CDR3 totals 12 residues. The junction had 1 base not matched to a gene; V was cut back by 4 bases and J by 6 bases. Looked up from germline, CDR1 is KGHDR and CDR2 is SFDVKD. CDR3: CATSETGVEQYF. CDR3 nucleotide sequence: TGTGCCACCAGTGAGACAGGGGTCGAGCAGTACTTC.

The chain joins TRBV27 to TRBJ2-7, with TRBD2 matching over 10 bases. Germline trimming cut 5 bases from V and 1 base from J; bases unmatched to any gene: 11. There are 17 residues in the CDR3. Germline CDR1 and CDR2: MNHEY and SMNVEV (reference sequence). The CDR3 coding sequence is TGTGCCAGCAGTGGCCCACAGCGGGGGGGCGAGTCCTACGAGCAGTACTTC. This codes for CASSGPQRGGESYEQYF.

This clone was seen only once. The chain uses TRBV30 and TRBJ1-3, with D perhaps TRBD1 (5 bases). This CDR3 is built from 17 residues. V lost 5 bases, J lost 0 bases, and 20 bases lay in between. Germline-derived CDR1 and CDR2 are GTSNPN and SVGIG (reference sequence). The CDR3 here is CAWDRGRGMSSGNTIYF. The CDR3 region has the DNA TGTGCCTGGGACCGGGGCCGGGGGATGAGCTCTGGAAACACCATATATTTT.

CDR3 bases: TGTGCCAGCAGTTTAGGACGGGGGGGGCACTATGGCTACACCTTC. This encodes CASSLGRGGHYGYTF. The chain links TRBV28 to TRBJ1-2; the D gene is possibly TRBD1 (6 bases). V lost 2 bases, J lost 3 bases, and 13 bases lay in between. This CDR3 comprises 15 residues. CDR1 is MDHEN, CDR2 SYDVKM, per germline.

The chain employs TRBV11-3 and TRBJ2-3, with D possibly being TRBD1 (6 bases). CDR3 length: 14 residues. Deletions cut 5 bases from V and 2 bases from J, with 11 bases between. Per the germline V gene, CDR1 is SGHNT and CDR2 is YENEEA. The CDR3 loop is CASSPTGSTDTQYF. CDR3 bases: TGTGCCAGCAGCCCAACAGGGTCCACAGATACGCAGTATTTT.

There are a few counts of this clone. The genes are TRBV4-1 and TRBJ1-3, with D unclear. The V gene's germline CDR1 is MGHRA and CDR2 YSYEKL. This CDR3 is built from 15 residues. V was trimmed by 5 bases and J by 0 bases, leaving 11 bases between them. The CDR3 region is CASSLTESSGNTIYF. CDR3 nucleotides: TGCGCCAGCAGCTTAACAGAGAGCTCTGGAAACACCATATATTTT.

This clone has just a few counts. The rearrangement uses TRBV30 and TRBJ1-3, with D possibly TRBD1 on 5 matching bases. Germline V gives CDR1 GTSNPN, CDR2 SVGIG (reference sequence). This CDR3 spans 12 amino acids. The V and J ends lost 2 bases and 9 bases respectively, with 11 bases between them. CDR3 sequence reads: CAWSLGRSTIYF. CDR3 sequence (DNA): TGTGCCTGGAGTCTGGGGCGAAGCACCATATATTTT.

V and J are TRBV19 and TRBJ1-3; a weak D match, TRBD1 (6 bases). The germline V gene has CDR1 LNHDA and CDR2 SQIVND (reference sequence). The V and J ends lost 7 bases and 1 base respectively, with 14 bases between them. CDR3 length: 15 amino acids. The CDR3: CASIRGGGSGNTIYF. CDR3 nucleotides: TGTGCCAGTATCCGCGGGGGCGGATCTGGAAACACCATATATTTT.

The chain links TRBV30 to TRBJ2-7, with unresolved D. The germline V and J ends were trimmed by 0 bases and 0 bases, with 12 bases remaining between them. Germline V gives CDR1 GTSNPN, CDR2 SVGIG (reference sequence). The CDR3 is 15 amino acids. CDR3 sequence (DNA): TGTGCCTGGAGTGTACGCAGCACCAGCTCCTACGAGCAGTACTTC. This codes for CAWSVRSTSSYEQYF.

V is TRBV11-2 and J is TRBJ2-1; D call uncertain. Deletions cut 1 base from V and 7 bases from J, with 11 bases between. The CDR3 is 14 amino acids. Germline CDR1 is SGHAT and CDR2 is FQNNGV. The CDR3 DNA follows: TGTGCCAGCAGCTTAGGCTGGAGCAAGAATGAGCAGTTCTTC. This gives the protein CASSLGWSKNEQFF.